A single sample gave rise to the 31 T cell receptor beta chains below, sequenced in a study of immune cell composition in non-small cell lung cancer (TCRdb year 2017). Normal lung samples were non-adjacent lung tissue taken as far from the tumour as possible, at least 3 cm away, from the same patient. Library construction relied on the immunoSEQ multiplex PCR assay. Here the immuneACCESS table is served through TCRdb, limited to in-frame sequences with V and J called. Missing clones are a known gap in these copies; in checked studies unresolved V genes cover under half, and the rest lacks a known reason. For this sample the table gives more than 3,500 clones, of which about 65% were detected only once. The ten biggest clones cover 8.5% to 10% of the sample. Sequencing input: non-adjacent lung tissue. The source is a human donor with non-small cell lung cancer.

This clone was detected a few times. This sequence joins TRBV29-1 and TRBJ2-2; D uncertain. This CDR3 region has 14 residues. Trimming took 4 bases from V and 3 from J, leaving 12 bases between them. Germline CDR1 and CDR2: SQVTM and ANQGSEA. Written as DNA, the CDR3 is TGCAGCGTTGCTCGAACTCCCGACACCGGGGAGCTGTTTTTT. Amino acid sequence: CSVARTPDTGELFF.

Only a few counts were recorded for this clone. The rearrangement joins TRBV28 to TRBJ1-3; D gene uncertain. The CDR3 is made up of 14 amino acids. Germline CDR1 MDHEN, CDR2 SYDVKM. V lost 3 bases and J lost 2, with 8 bases in between. The CDR3 DNA sequence: TGTGCCAGCAGTTTGTCGGTCCCTGGAAACACCATATATTTT. This gives the protein CASSLSVPGNTIYF.

The chain has TRBV6-6 and TRBJ1-5; D gene ambiguous. CDR3 length equals 14 residues. Looked up from germline, CDR1 is MNHNY and CDR2 is SVGAGI (reference sequence). V was clipped by 11 bases and J by 0 bases, with 14 bases between them. The DNA of the CDR3 is TGTGCCGTCCGAGGTGGGAGTAGCAATCAGCCCCAGCATTTT. Its translation is CAVRGGSSNQPQHF.

Remarks on this clone: One end of the junction is discordant with germline, which a read error may explain. J is TRBJ2-1 and V is TRBV13; no reliable D call. Germline loops: CDR1 PRHDT, CDR2 FYEKMQ (reference sequence). The CDR3 length is 14 residues. CDR3 protein: CASSVGKSYNEQFF. In DNA, the CDR3 is TGTGCCAGCAGCGTAGGGAAATCCTACAATGAGCAGTTCTTC.

The V and J genes are TRBV11-3 and TRBJ1-3, with D maybe TRBD1 (6 bases). The CDR3 consists of 16 residues. Trimming took 0 bases from V and 4 from J, leaving 13 bases between them. In germline, CDR1 is SGHNT, CDR2 YENEEA. CDR3 amino acids: CASSLEGRGSGNTIYF. In DNA, the CDR3 is TGTGCCAGCAGCTTAGAGGGTAGGGGGTCAGGAAACACCATATATTTT. Drawing the rest from reference TRBV11-3 and TRBJ1-3, the complete variable domain is EAGVVQSPRYKIIEKKQPVAFWCNPISGHNTLYWYLQNLGQGPELLIRYENEEAVDDSQLPKDRFSAERLKGVDSTLKIQPAELGDSAVYLCASSLEGRGSGNTIYFGEGSWLTVV.

The chain links TRBV28 to TRBJ2-7; the D gene could be TRBD1 or TRBD2 (5 bases each). Germline V gene lookup returns CDR1 MDHEN and CDR2 SYDVKM. Trimming shortened V by 5 bases and J by 3 bases, and 14 bases separated the two germline ends. CDR3 length: 14 amino acids. CDR3 coding DNA: TGTGCCAGCAGTAGGGTCGGAGGACACTACGAGCAGTACTTC. Encoded protein: CASSRVGGHYEQYF.

The DNA for the CDR3 is TGCGCCAGCAGCTTGGGGTTAGGACACCTCCAAGAGACCCAGTACTTC. As protein: CASSLGLGHLQETQYF. This sequence joins TRBV5-1 and TRBJ2-5; maybe TRBD1 (5 bases). The length of the CDR3 is 16 residues. Germline CDR1 reads SGHRS; CDR2 reads YFSETQ. V lost 0 bases to trimming and J lost 1 base, with 13 bases between them.

The chain carries TRBV6-5 and TRBJ1-1; no firm D call. Per the germline V gene, CDR1 is MNHEY and CDR2 is SVGAGI. Trimming removed 10 bases at V and 0 bases at J, with 12 bases between. CDR3 length: 13 amino acids. CDR3 DNA: TGTGCCACCTCACCTAGGTTGAACACTGAAGCTTTCTTT. This codes for CATSPRLNTEAFF.

This clone was recorded only once. This rearrangement joins TRBV30 to TRBJ1-3; TRBD1 matches at 7 bases. This CDR3 spans 15 amino acids. With V trimmed by 4 bases and J by 3 bases, 9 bases remained unmatched. Germline CDR1 GTSNPN, CDR2 SVGIG (reference sequence). CDR3 protein: CAWNRGAGGGNTIYF. DNA of the CDR3: TGTGCCTGGAACCGGGGTGCAGGGGGTGGAAACACCATATATTTT.

Only one count was recorded for this clone. V usage is TRBV6-5 and J usage is TRBJ2-5; D is perhaps TRBD1 or TRBD2 (5 bases each). The end of the DNA is better explained by TRBJ2-7, so the J call may be wrong. The germline gives CDR1 MNHEY, CDR2 SVGAGI. This CDR3 region has 13 residues. CDR3 DNA: TGTGCCAGTAAACGTGGGGGATACTACGAGCAGTACTTC. Amino acid sequence: CASKRGGYYEQYF.

The CDR3 spells CASSPLNFYGYTF. The CDR3 bases are TGTGCCAGCAGCCCGTTGAATTTCTATGGCTACACCTTC. The genes are TRBV4-2 and TRBJ1-2, with D unclear. Trimming shortened V by 4 bases and J by 4 bases, and 10 bases separated the two germline ends. The CDR3 has 13 residues. The germline gives CDR1 LGHNA, CDR2 YNFKEQ.

This chain connects TRBV11-1 to TRBJ1-1; the D is unclear. The CDR3 consists of 9 residues. The V gene lost 8 bases and the J gene lost 8 bases, with 6 bases spanning the gap. CDR1 and CDR2 (germline): SGHAT, FQDESV (reference sequence). The CDR3 coding sequence is TGTGCCAGCCCCTCCGAAGCTTTCTTT. Its protein product is CASPSEAFF.

The genes are TRBV5-4 and TRBJ1-1; 7 positions agree with TRBD1. There are 15 residues in the CDR3. The germline V gene has CDR1 SGHNT and CDR2 YYREEE (reference sequence). Losses at the gene ends were 4 bases for V and 4 bases for J; bases not matched to a gene: 10. CDR3 protein: CASSRLAGGGTEAFF. In DNA form, the CDR3 reads TGTGCCAGCAGCAGACTAGCAGGGGGGGGCACTGAAGCTTTCTTT.

The V and J genes are TRBV12-5 and TRBJ2-7; TRBD2 matches 8 bases. Trimming at V came to 3 bases and at J to 4 bases, leaving 20 bases not matched to a gene. CDR1 and CDR2 from the germline V gene are LGHNT and FRNRAP. The CDR3 totals 19 residues. CDR3 nucleotides: TGTGCTAGTGGTTTAGTACCGGGACTAGGGGCCTCTCTGAGATACGAGCAGTACTTC. Amino acids: CASGLVPGLGASLRYEQYF.

The rearrangement uses TRBV5-4 and TRBJ2-3, with D perhaps matching TRBD1 or TRBD2 (5 bases each). Germline V CDR1 and CDR2: SGHNT, YYREEE (reference sequence). Trimming shortened V by 3 bases and J by 13 bases, and 33 bases separated the two germline ends. The CDR3 covers 18 residues. The CDR3 spells CASSYYTGPQTWNDKEYF. The DNA of the CDR3 is TGTGCCAGCAGCTACTATACGGGGCCACAGACTTGGAATGATAAGGAGTATTTT.

This clone is medium-sized. The chain joins TRBV7-2 to TRBJ1-1, with 8 bases that match TRBD1. After removal of 6 bases from V and 1 base from J, the junction contained 7 bases not matched to a gene. Germline CDR1 reads SGHTA; CDR2 reads FQGNSA. CDR3 length equals 15 residues. The CDR3 reads CASRPDRATNTEAFF. Written as DNA, the CDR3 is TGTGCCAGCAGGCCGGACAGGGCGACGAACACTGAAGCTTTCTTT.

The V call is TRBV11-2, the J call TRBJ2-2, with 13 positions matching TRBD2. Germline V gives CDR1 SGHAT, CDR2 FQNNGV. The junction had 10 bases not matched to a gene; V was cut back by 5 bases and J by 7 bases. This CDR3 comprises 17 residues. The CDR3 reads CASSPSGTSGEYGELFF. In nucleotides, the CDR3 is TGTGCCAGCAGCCCATCCGGGACTAGCGGGGAGTACGGGGAGCTGTTTTTT.

The CDR3 loop reads CASNPPHDEQFF. The CDR3 DNA reads as TGTGCCAGCAATCCCCCGCACGATGAGCAGTTCTTC. V is TRBV28 and J is TRBJ2-1; D gene ambiguous. V lost 7 bases and J lost 8, with 12 bases in between. CDR3 length equals 12 residues. Per germline, CDR1 MDHEN and CDR2 SYDVKM. Full variable domain (outside the CDR3, taken from reference TRBV28 and TRBJ2-1): DVKVTQSSRYLVKRTGEKVFLECVQDMDHENMFWYRQDPGLGLRLIYFSYDVKMKEKGDIPEGYSVSREKKERFSLILESASTNQTSMYLCASNPPHDEQFFGPGTRLTVL.

By its share, this clone is large. The chain combines TRBV5-6 with TRBJ1-5; D ambiguous. The V end lost 0 bases, the J end lost 7 bases, and 11 bases lay between the germline ends. Germline V CDR1 and CDR2: SGHDT, YYEEEE. The CDR3 is 14 amino acids. Here the CDR3 DNA reads TGTGCCAGCAGCTTGGGACCGCTCGTGCAGCCCCAGCATTTT. This gives the protein CASSLGPLVQPQHF. Filled out from reference TRBV5-6 and TRBJ1-5, the complete variable domain reads DAGVTQSPTHLIKTRGQQVTLRCSPKSGHDTVSWYQQALGQGPQFIFQYYEEEERQRGNFPDRFSGHQFPNYSSELNVNALLLGDSALYLCASSLGPLVQPQHFGDGTRLSIL.

This chain connects TRBV6-6 to TRBJ2-1; D is possibly TRBD2 (7 bases). V lost 8 bases to trimming and J lost 4 bases, with 15 bases between them. The germline V gene encodes CDR1 MNHNY and CDR2 SVGAGI (reference sequence). This CDR3 comprises 14 residues. For the CDR3, the DNA is TGTGCCAGCGGGGGGGCTGGGCCTTACAATGAGCAGTTCTTC. Amino acids: CASGGAGPYNEQFF.

V is TRBV7-9 and J is TRBJ2-3; 11 bases align to TRBD2. CDR3 length: 16 amino acids. CDR1 and CDR2 (germline): SEHNR, FQNEAQ (reference sequence). V lost 2 bases to trimming and J lost 4 bases; unmatched junction nucleotides: 5. The CDR3 coding sequence is TGTGCCAGCAGCTTACGGACTAGCGGGCCGGCAGATACGCAGTATTTT. This translates into CASSLRTSGPADTQYF.

The rearrangement uses TRBV6-4 and TRBJ2-2; D unclear. This CDR3 comprises 13 residues. The germline V gene has CDR1 MRHNA and CDR2 SNTAGT. V gave up 3 bases and J gave up 5 bases, with 7 bases separating them. The CDR3 DNA is TGTGCCAGCAGTGAGTGGGTGACCGGGGAGCTGTTTTTT. As protein: CASSEWVTGELFF.

In its sample, this clone was seen a few times. This chain uses TRBV30 with TRBJ2-7, with D possibly called TRBD1 or TRBD2 (6 bases each). Germline CDR1 reads GTSNPN; CDR2 reads SVGIG (reference sequence). V was pared by 5 bases and J by 0 bases, with 8 bases between. The CDR3 has 12 amino acids. Written as DNA, the CDR3 is TGTGCCTGGCGGGGGCCCTCCTACGAGCAGTACTTC. Protein: CAWRGPSYEQYF.

V gene TRBV9 combines with J gene TRBJ1-1, with 7 positions matching TRBD1. In germline, CDR1 is SGDLS, CDR2 YYNGEE. This CDR3 region has 16 residues. Losses at the gene ends were 4 bases for V and 4 bases for J; bases not matched to a gene: 13. The CDR3 coding sequence is TGTGCCAGCAGCCCGAAGGGGGCGGAAGAAGGCACTGAAGCTTTCTTT. Its translation is CASSPKGAEEGTEAFF.

V and J are TRBV2 and TRBJ1-2; D remains unclear. The CDR3 is 14 residues long. CDR1 SNHLY and CDR2 FYNNEI come from the germline V gene. The V end lost 3 bases, the J end lost 4 bases, and 12 bases lay between the germline ends. Here the CDR3 DNA reads TGTGCCAGCAGTGATGTCGGACTTCTCTATGGCTACACCTTC. Translated, it gives CASSDVGLLYGYTF.

This clone was seen a single time. This sequence joins TRBV10-3 and TRBJ2-1, with 7 bases aligning to TRBD2. This CDR3 is 16 amino acids long. Germline V gene data show CDR1 as ENHRY and CDR2 as SYGVKD. The V segment lost 6 bases and the J segment 0 bases; nucleotides outside the gene matches: 8. CDR3 sequence: CAIRASGPSSYNEQFF. In DNA form, the CDR3 reads TGTGCCATCAGAGCTAGCGGTCCCTCCTCCTACAATGAGCAGTTCTTC.

This chain links TRBV7-4 with TRBJ1-3, with D possibly TRBD1 on 5 matching bases. V was pared by 2 bases and J by 3 bases, with 17 bases between. Looked up from germline, CDR1 is SGHVT and CDR2 is SQSDAQ. The CDR3 runs 17 residues. In nucleotides, the CDR3 is TGTGCCAGCAGCTTACCCCAGCAGGGTTTCTTTGGAAACACCATATATTTT. Its protein is CASSLPQQGFFGNTIYF.

In this sample, this clone turned up a few times. The CDR3 coding sequence is TGTGCCAGTAGTATGGCTAGGGGGTTGGGTGAAGCTTTCTTT. Its protein is CASSMARGLGEAFF. The chain employs TRBV19 and TRBJ1-1, with D maybe TRBD1 (6 bases). V was cut by 3 bases and J by 7 bases, with 15 bases left in between. Germline CDR1 is LNHDA and CDR2 is SQIVND (reference sequence). The CDR3 loop spans 14 amino acids.

The chain uses TRBV18 and TRBJ2-3, with a possible D match to TRBD1 (5 bases). Trimming removed 2 bases from V and 2 bases from J, with 8 bases in between. The CDR3 sequence is 14 residues long. CDR1 is KGHSH and CDR2 is LQKENI in the germline V gene. The CDR3 spells CASSPTGPTDTQYF. The CDR3, as DNA: TGTGCCAGCTCACCAACAGGCCCCACAGATACGCAGTATTTT.

The rearrangement uses TRBV27 and TRBJ2-7, with D possibly called TRBD1 or TRBD2 (5 bases each). Germline V gives CDR1 MNHEY, CDR2 SMNVEV (reference sequence). V was cut by 0 bases and J by 1 base, with 13 bases left in between. This CDR3 comprises 16 residues. The CDR3 DNA sequence: TGTGCCAGCAGTTTATCGGGGACGGTTTTTTCCTACGAGCAGTACTTC. It is translated as CASSLSGTVFSYEQYF.

The chain combines TRBV18 with TRBJ2-5; D unresolved. Trimming removed 6 bases from V and 0 bases from J, with 5 bases in between. CDR3 size: 12 residues. Germline CDR1 KGHSH, CDR2 LQKENI. CDR3 sequence reads: CASSRYQETQYF. CDR3 DNA sequence: TGTGCCAGCTCCCGGTACCAAGAGACCCAGTACTTC.